This T cell receptor (beta chain) was documented in a study of T cell changes during pregnancy in multiple sclerosis (dated by TCRdb to between 2018 and 2021). In the study overall: In women with multiple sclerosis, the researchers looked at how the T cell repertoire shifted as pregnancy progressed.

The library was prepared using the immunoSEQ multiplex PCR assay. Not all clones reach the TCRdb copy of this immuneACCESS table, which keeps in-frame sequences only. Checked studies attribute under half of the gap to unresolved V genes and leave the rest unexplained. This sample has approximately 100,000 clones in its table, and approximately 91% of those were observed once. Jointly, the top ten make up approximately 3.4% of the sample. Based on the germline V gene (reference sequence), the CDR1 and CDR2 sequences are LNHDA and SQIVND. At the junction V is shortened by 7 bases and J by 5 bases, with 8 bases in between. Including cysteine and phenylalanine, the CDR3 has 12 amino acids. Solely the CDR3 DNA is kept, with 36 bases framed from the first base. A note on this clone: Its target antigen remains unknown. No much larger clone exists at a distance of one base, and base qualities are not known.

This receptor was taken from a female donor with multiple sclerosis, enrolled in a pregnancy study. The sample in question was peripheral blood, obtained in the second trimester of pregnancy. The rearrangement joined TRBV19 to TRBJ2-2, with the D gene too uncertain to name. The sequenced DNA: TGTGCCAGTAAACAATCTACCGGGGAGCTGTTTTTT. Its amino acids are CASKQSTGELFF.